Following are 28 T cell receptor beta chains from one sample sequenced in a study of cytomegalovirus exposure and HLA in healthy donors. The PCR contained 60 Vbeta and 13 Jbeta primers. TCRdb keeps only in-frame clones here, not all; method: immunoSEQ multiplex PCR. Here the sample spans about 170,000 clones, about 62% being singletons. Sequencing used PBMCs. All receptors derive from a middle-aged man in good health and CMV-seronegative.

This chain uses TRBV7-2 with TRBJ2-3; possibly TRBD2 for D (6 bases). Trimming took off 3 bases at V and 2 bases at J, with 12 bases between the two ends. The CDR3 totals 15 residues. Per germline, CDR1 SGHTA and CDR2 FQGNSA. The CDR3, as DNA: TGTGCCAGCAGCTTTAAGGGAGGTGTCACAGATACGCAGTATTTT. This gives the protein CASSFKGGVTDTQYF.

J is TRBJ2-5 and V is TRBV2, with D possibly TRBD1 on 5 matching bases. The end of the DNA fits TRBJ2-7 better, so the J call may be wrong. This CDR3 has 14 residues. The germline V gene encodes CDR1 SNHLY and CDR2 FYNNEI. The CDR3 region has the DNA TGTGCCAGCAGATATCGCAGGGACTCCTACGAGCAGTACTTC. Its protein product is CASRYRRDSYEQYF.

The J gene is TRBJ1-5, the V gene TRBV2, with a tentative D call TRBD1 (5 bases). Trimming removed 1 base from V and 0 bases from J, with 7 bases in between. This CDR3 has 15 amino acids. Germline lookup yields CDR1 SNHLY and CDR2 FYNNEI. Here the CDR3 DNA reads TGTGCCAGCAGTGAAGGCAGGGCTAGCAATCAGCCCCAGCATTTT. Translating it yields CASSEGRASNQPQHF.

On this clone: Other DNA sequences from this sample encode an identical CDR3 as well. The V gene is TRBV9, the J gene TRBJ2-5; a possible D gene is TRBD1 (5 bases). With 0 bases removed from V and 2 bases from J, the gap between germline ends came to 8 bases. This CDR3 comprises 14 residues. The V gene's germline CDR1 is SGDLS and CDR2 YYNGEE. The chain's CDR3 is CASSVGQGQETQYF. For the CDR3, the DNA is TGTGCCAGCAGCGTAGGGCAGGGACAAGAGACCCAGTACTTC.

The chain joins TRBV29-1 to TRBJ2-1; unclear D gene. In germline, CDR1 is SQVTM, CDR2 ANQGSEA. The V end was cut by 3 bases, the J end by 9 bases, with 12 bases between. The CDR3 has 12 amino acids. The CDR3 DNA sequence: TGCAGCGTTGATGTAGTTCTCGGTGAGCAGTTCTTC. Amino acid sequence: CSVDVVLGEQFF.

Remarks on this clone: The junction and the germline gene differ at one end; a read error may be behind it. The chain recombines TRBV7-9 with TRBJ1-2, with D unclear. The CDR3 is made up of 12 amino acids. Per germline, CDR1 SEHNR and CDR2 FQNEAQ (reference sequence). The CDR3 loop is CSSSRAGYGYTF. CDR3 nucleotide sequence: TGTTCCAGCAGCCGAGCAGGCTATGGCTACACCTTC.

In this sample, this clone turned up a few times. The chain carries TRBV4-1 and TRBJ2-7; TRBD2 matches at 10 bases. V lost 2 bases to trimming and J lost 5 bases; unmatched junction nucleotides: 6. Germline-derived CDR1 and CDR2 are MGHRA and YSYEKL. This CDR3 has 15 residues. CDR3 coding DNA: TGCGCCAGCAGCCAAACAGCGGGAGGGTTGGACGAGCAGTACTTC. Translation: CASSQTAGGLDEQYF.

V and J are TRBV12-5 and TRBJ2-7, with D maybe TRBD1 (7 bases). Germline V lookup: CDR1 LGHNT, CDR2 FRNRAP. Trimming shortened V by 7 bases and J by 3 bases, and 25 bases separated the two germline ends. The CDR3 runs 17 residues. CDR3 loop: CASVKEGAGLRSYEQYF. CDR3 bases: TGTGCTAGTGTCAAGGAGGGGGCGGGACTTCGCAGCTACGAGCAGTACTTC.

This rearrangement joins TRBV27 to TRBJ1-1; maybe TRBD1 (6 bases). Trimming took 7 bases from V and 6 from J, leaving 27 bases between them. Per germline, CDR1 MNHEY and CDR2 SMNVEV (reference sequence). The CDR3 extends over 17 amino acids. CDR3 sequence reads: CASTALYRGGRGAEAFF. As DNA, the CDR3 is TGTGCCAGCACCGCCCTTTATAGGGGGGGCAGGGGCGCTGAAGCTTTCTTT.

V and J are TRBV5-5 and TRBJ1-5; D unresolved. The CDR3 is 15 amino acids. Trimming removed 1 base at V and 1 base at J, with 9 bases between. Germline CDR1 is SGHKS and CDR2 is YYEKEE (reference sequence). The CDR3 DNA follows: TGTGCCAGCAGCTTGTTGTCGACAAGCAATCAGCCCCAGCATTTT. Translating gives CASSLLSTSNQPQHF.

The V call is TRBV4-2, the J call TRBJ2-1; no reliable D call. This CDR3 is 15 amino acids long. Looked up from germline, CDR1 is LGHNA and CDR2 is YNFKEQ. V shed 0 bases and J shed 7 bases, with 13 bases lying between them. The CDR3, as DNA: TGTGCCAGCAGCCAAGAGAGATCGGGTGGTAATGAGCAGTTCTTC. This encodes CASSQERSGGNEQFF.

This clone was counted between two and nine times. The V and J genes are TRBV4-1 and TRBJ2-7; D might be TRBD1 (5 bases). V lost 6 bases and J lost 4, with 10 bases in between. The CDR3 loop spans 12 amino acids. Germline V gene lookup returns CDR1 MGHRA and CDR2 YSYEKL. CDR3 DNA: TGCGCCAGCAGACACAGGAGTTACGAGCAGTACTTC. It specifies CASRHRSYEQYF.

This clone was seen a handful of times. This chain joins TRBV7-2 and TRBJ2-3, with 7 bases fitting TRBD2. The CDR3 consists of 13 residues. Germline values: CDR1 SGHTA, CDR2 FQGNSA. The junction had 4 bases not matched to a gene; V was cut back by 5 bases and J by 5 bases. The CDR3: CASSPGRGDTQYF. For the CDR3, the DNA is TGTGCCAGCAGCCCAGGGAGGGGAGATACGCAGTATTTT.

This clone was seen just once. The chain joins TRBV5-1 to TRBJ2-5; 11 nucleotides align to TRBD2. Trimming cost V 2 bases and J 2 bases; bases outside gene matches: 2. This CDR3 spans 15 amino acids. Germline V gene sequence: CDR1 SGHRS, CDR2 YFSETQ. CDR3 sequence (DNA): TGCGCCAGCAGCTTACTAGCGGGGGTTCAAGAGACCCAGTACTTC. It encodes CASSLLAGVQETQYF.

Ten or more counts support this clone. The chain employs TRBV30 and TRBJ1-1; a weak D match, TRBD1 (5 bases). This CDR3 has 14 residues. Deletions cut 4 bases from V and 4 bases from J, with 16 bases between. CDR1 GTSNPN and CDR2 SVGIG come from the germline V gene (reference sequence). CDR3 nucleotide sequence: TGTGCCTGGAAAACCAGGGTGCTTGGCACTGAAGCTTTCTTT. Protein sequence: CAWKTRVLGTEAFF.

This clone was observed a handful of times. This chain connects TRBV29-1 to TRBJ2-7; D is undetermined. V gave up 4 bases and J gave up 0 bases, with 10 bases separating them. CDR1 is SQVTM, CDR2 ANQGSEA, per germline. This CDR3 contains 13 residues. Here the CDR3 DNA reads TGCAGCGTTGCCCGAACAAACTCCTACGAGCAGTACTTC. It translates to CSVARTNSYEQYF.

V and J are TRBV28 and TRBJ2-3; 10 positions match TRBD1. V was pared by 5 bases and J by 6 bases, with 11 bases of the junction left unmatched. The CDR3 is 16 amino acids. The germline V gene has CDR1 MDHEN and CDR2 SYDVKM. CDR3 sequence: CASSPLRDRGLDTQYF. CDR3 coding DNA: TGTGCCAGCAGTCCCCTCCGGGACAGGGGTTTGGATACGCAGTATTTT.

V usage is TRBV7-2 and J usage is TRBJ2-1, with 9 bases that match TRBD1. CDR3 length equals 14 residues. V shed 7 bases and J 9 bases; nucleotides not matched to a gene: 10. The germline CDR1 and CDR2 sequences are SGHTA and FQGNSA. The CDR3 nucleotides are TGTGCCAGCACCCGGGACAGGGACTGGGGTGAGCAGTTCTTC. This codes for CASTRDRDWGEQFF.

The chain combines TRBV5-1 with TRBJ2-1; 11 bases match TRBD1. Germline assignment: CDR1 SGHRS and CDR2 YFSETQ. The CDR3 loop spans 14 amino acids. V trimming: 4 bases; J trimming: 9 bases; junction bases outside the gene matches: 6. The CDR3 is CASSPRTGGSEQFF. CDR3 DNA sequence: TGCGCCAGCAGCCCAAGGACAGGGGGCAGTGAGCAGTTCTTC.

The chain has TRBV7-9 and TRBJ2-6; D remains ambiguous. Germline V gives CDR1 SEHNR, CDR2 FQNEAQ (reference sequence). This CDR3 comprises 19 residues. V was trimmed by 4 bases and J by 2 bases, leaving 21 bases between them. CDR3 sequence: CASSSGRQVRPPGANVLTF. In DNA, the CDR3 is TGTGCCAGCAGCTCCGGCCGACAAGTTAGGCCCCCTGGGGCCAACGTCCTGACTTTC.

This clone occurred a few times. V is TRBV5-8 and J is TRBJ1-1; 7 bases align to TRBD1. Unmatched junction bases numbered 6, after V lost 0 bases and J lost 7 bases. The CDR3 runs to 14 residues. The V gene's germline CDR1 is SGHTS and CDR2 YDEGEE. The chain's CDR3 is CASSLEGGAGEAFF. The CDR3 DNA is TGTGCCAGCAGCTTGGAAGGGGGCGCGGGTGAAGCTTTCTTT.

Note on this clone: One end of the junction varies from germline; a read error may be responsible. V is TRBV7-9 and J is TRBJ2-3, with 8 nucleotides matching TRBD1. The CDR3 spans 17 residues. The germline gives CDR1 SEHNR, CDR2 FQNEAQ (reference sequence). CDR3 amino acids: CSSSSIEGQGRADTQYF. CDR3 nucleotide sequence: TGTTCCAGCAGCTCCATCGAAGGACAGGGCAGGGCAGATACGCAGTATTTT.

This chain links TRBV9 with TRBJ2-2; 11 bases align to TRBD2. V lost 0 bases, J lost 7 bases, and 8 bases stayed unmatched. The CDR3 contains 17 residues. Germline V CDR1 and CDR2: SGDLS, YYNGEE. The DNA for the CDR3 is TGTGCCAGCAGCGTAGTATCGACTAGCGGGACGGGCGGGGAGCTGTTTTTT. Translating gives CASSVVSTSGTGGELFF.

V and J are TRBV5-1 and TRBJ2-4, with TRBD1 identical over 10 bases. The CDR3 is 15 residues long. Germline values: CDR1 SGHRS, CDR2 YFSETQ. V was pared by 0 bases and J by 6 bases, with 3 bases of the junction left unmatched. The CDR3 bases are TGCGCCAGCAGCTTGGGGGACAGGGGAACAAACATTCAGTACTTC. The encoded protein is CASSLGDRGTNIQYF.

This clone showed up just a few times. This chain links TRBV7-7 with TRBJ2-5; D may be TRBD1 (5 bases). The V and J ends lost 5 bases and 5 bases respectively, with 9 bases between them. CDR3 length equals 12 residues. Germline CDR1 and CDR2: SSHAT and FNYEAQ (reference sequence). CDR3 in amino acids: CASSRSGETQYF. The CDR3 DNA reads as TGTGCCAGCAGCCGATCAGGGGAGACCCAGTACTTC.

DNA for the CDR3: TGTGCCAGCAGCCTCCCCCTGAGGCCGGGTGGGACCGGGGAGCTGTTTTTT. This encodes CASSLPLRPGGTGELFF. The V and J genes are TRBV7-3 and TRBJ2-2; D is unclear. The ends were cut back, 5 bases at V and 5 bases at J, with 21 bases in the middle. The CDR3 spans 17 residues. Germline loops: CDR1 SGHTA, CDR2 FQGTGA.

The chain uses TRBV4-3 and TRBJ2-7, with a tentative D call TRBD2 (5 bases). The CDR3 totals 15 residues. Trimming shortened V by 4 bases and J by 1 base, and 14 bases separated the two germline ends. Germline V gene data show CDR1 as LGHNA and CDR2 as YSLEER. As DNA, the CDR3 is TGCGCCAGCAGCCTGAGGACGGGAAATTCCTACGAGCAGTACTTC. Protein: CASSLRTGNSYEQYF.

Details on this clone: The junction departs from germline at one end; a sequencing error may be responsible. V usage is TRBV7-9 and J usage is TRBJ1-6; possible D gene TRBD1, 6 bases. CDR3 length: 12 residues. Germline lookup yields CDR1 SEHNR and CDR2 FQNEAQ (reference sequence). In DNA form, the CDR3 reads TGTTCCAGCAGCTGGGACACTTCCCCCCTCCACTTT. Protein product: CSSSWDTSPLHF.